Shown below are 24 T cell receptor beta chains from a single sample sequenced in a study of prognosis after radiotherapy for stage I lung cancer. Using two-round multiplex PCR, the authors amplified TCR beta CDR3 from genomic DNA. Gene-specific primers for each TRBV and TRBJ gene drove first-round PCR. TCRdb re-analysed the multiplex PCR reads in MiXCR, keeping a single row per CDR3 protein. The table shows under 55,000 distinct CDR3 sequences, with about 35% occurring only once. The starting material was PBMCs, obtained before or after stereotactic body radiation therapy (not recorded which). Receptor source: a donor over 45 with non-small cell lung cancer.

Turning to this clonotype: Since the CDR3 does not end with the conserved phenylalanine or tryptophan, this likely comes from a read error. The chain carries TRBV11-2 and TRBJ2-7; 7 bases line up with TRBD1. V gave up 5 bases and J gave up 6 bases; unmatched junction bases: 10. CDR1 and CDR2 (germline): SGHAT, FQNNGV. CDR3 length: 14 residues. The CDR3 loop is CASSLGKGGGEQYL. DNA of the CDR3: TGTGCCAGCAGCCTGGGGAAAGGGGGCGGCGAGCAGTACTTA.

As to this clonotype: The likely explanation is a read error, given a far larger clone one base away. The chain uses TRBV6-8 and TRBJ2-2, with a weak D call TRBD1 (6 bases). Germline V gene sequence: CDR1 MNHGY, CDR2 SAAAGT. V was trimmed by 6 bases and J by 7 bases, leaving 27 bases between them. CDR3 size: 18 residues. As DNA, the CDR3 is TGTGCCAGCAGGATCAACAATAGGTCAGGGGTAAGTTTCGGGGAGCTGTTTTTT. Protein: CASRINNRSGVSFGELFF.

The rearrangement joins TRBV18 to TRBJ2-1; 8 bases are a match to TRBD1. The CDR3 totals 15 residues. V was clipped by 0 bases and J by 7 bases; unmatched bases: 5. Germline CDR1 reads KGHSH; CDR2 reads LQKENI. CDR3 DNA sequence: TGTGCCAGCTCACCACCGAGGACAGGGCAAAATGAGCAGTTCTTC. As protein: CASSPPRTGQNEQFF.

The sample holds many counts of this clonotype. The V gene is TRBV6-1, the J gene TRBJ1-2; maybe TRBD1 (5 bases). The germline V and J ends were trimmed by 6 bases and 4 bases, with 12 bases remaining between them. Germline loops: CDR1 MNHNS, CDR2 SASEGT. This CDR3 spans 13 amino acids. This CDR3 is CASRRDGSYGYTF. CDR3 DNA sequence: TGTGCCAGCAGAAGGGACGGCAGCTATGGCTACACCTTC.

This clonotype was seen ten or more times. CDR3: CASISTASEQYF. CDR3 bases: TGTGCCAGCATTTCAACGGCTTCAGAGCAGTACTTC. The rearrangement uses TRBV7-9 and TRBJ2-7; no clear D. The CDR3 is 12 residues long. V dropped 7 bases and J dropped 7 bases, with 14 bases sitting between them. Germline CDR1 is SEHNR and CDR2 is FQNEAQ (reference sequence).

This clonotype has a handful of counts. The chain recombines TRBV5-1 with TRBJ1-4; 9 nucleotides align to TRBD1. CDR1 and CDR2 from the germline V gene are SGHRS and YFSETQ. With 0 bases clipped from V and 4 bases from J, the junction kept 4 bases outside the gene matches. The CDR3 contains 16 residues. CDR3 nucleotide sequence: TGCGCCAGCAGCTTGGCCGGGACAGGGATTAATGAAAAACTGTTTTTT. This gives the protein CASSLAGTGINEKLFF. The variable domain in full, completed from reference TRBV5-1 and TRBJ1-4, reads KAGVTQTPRYLIKTRGQQVTLSCSPISGHRSVSWYQQTPGQGLQFLFEYFSETQRNKGNFPGRFSGRQFSNSRSEMNVSTLELGDSALYLCASSLAGTGINEKLFFGSGTQLSVL.

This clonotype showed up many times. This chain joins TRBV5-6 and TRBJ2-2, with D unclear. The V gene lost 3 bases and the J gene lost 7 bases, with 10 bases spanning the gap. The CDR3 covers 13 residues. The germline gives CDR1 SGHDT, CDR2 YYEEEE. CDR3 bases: TGTGCCAGCAGCTGGCAGAAGTTCGGGGAGCTGTTTTTT. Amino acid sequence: CASSWQKFGELFF.

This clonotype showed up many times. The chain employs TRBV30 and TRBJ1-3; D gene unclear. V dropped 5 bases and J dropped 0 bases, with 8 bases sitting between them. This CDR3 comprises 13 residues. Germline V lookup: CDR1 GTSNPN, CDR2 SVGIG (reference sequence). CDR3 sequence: CAWLYHSGNTIYF. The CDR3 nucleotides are TGTGCCTGGCTATACCACTCTGGAAACACCATATATTTT.

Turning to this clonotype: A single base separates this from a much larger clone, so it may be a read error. In DNA form, the CDR3 reads TGTGCCACCGGGACAGACAGGGCCTCCACAGATACGCAGTATTTT. Amino acids: CATGTDRASTDTQYF. The chain joins TRBV24-1 to TRBJ2-3; 7 nucleotides align to TRBD1. CDR3 length: 15 residues. Germline CDR1 reads KGHDR; CDR2 reads SFDVKD. The junction had 10 bases not matched to a gene; V was cut back by 9 bases and J by 2 bases.

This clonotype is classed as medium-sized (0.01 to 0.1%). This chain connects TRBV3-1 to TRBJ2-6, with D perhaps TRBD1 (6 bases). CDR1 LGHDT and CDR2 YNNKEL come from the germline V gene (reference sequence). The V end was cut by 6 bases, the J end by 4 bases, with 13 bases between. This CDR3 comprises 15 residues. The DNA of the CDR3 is TGTGCCAGCAGACAAACAGGGCCAGGGGCCAACGTCCTGACTTTC. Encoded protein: CASRQTGPGANVLTF.

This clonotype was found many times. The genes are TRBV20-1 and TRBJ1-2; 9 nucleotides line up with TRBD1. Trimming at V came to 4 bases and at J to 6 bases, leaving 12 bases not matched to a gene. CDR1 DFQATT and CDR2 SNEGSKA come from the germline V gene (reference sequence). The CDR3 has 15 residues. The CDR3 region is CSATKGTGTVDGYTF. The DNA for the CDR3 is TGCAGTGCTACAAAAGGGACAGGGACGGTAGATGGCTACACCTTC.

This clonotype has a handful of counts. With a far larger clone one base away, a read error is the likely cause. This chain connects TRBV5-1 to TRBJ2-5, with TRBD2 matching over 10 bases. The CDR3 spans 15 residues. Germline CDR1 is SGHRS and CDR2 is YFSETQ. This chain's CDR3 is CASSFLAGAGNEQLF. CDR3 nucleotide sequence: TGCGCCAGCAGCTTCCTAGCGGGAGCCGGCAATGAGCAGCTCTTC.

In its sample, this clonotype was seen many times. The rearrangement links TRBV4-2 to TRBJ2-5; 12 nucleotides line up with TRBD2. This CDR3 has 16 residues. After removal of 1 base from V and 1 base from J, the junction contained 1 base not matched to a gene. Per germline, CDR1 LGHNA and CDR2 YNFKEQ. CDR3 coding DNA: TGTGCCAGCAGCCAAGCGACTAGCGGGAGCCAAGAGACCCAGTACTTC. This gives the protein CASSQATSGSQETQYF.

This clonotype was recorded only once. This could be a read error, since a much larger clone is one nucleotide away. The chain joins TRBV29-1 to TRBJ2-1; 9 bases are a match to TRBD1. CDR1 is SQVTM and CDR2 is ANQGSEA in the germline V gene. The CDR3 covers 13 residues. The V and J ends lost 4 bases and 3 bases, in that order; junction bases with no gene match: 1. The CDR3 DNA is TGCAGCGTTGGGACAGGGGTCTACAATGAGCAGTTCTTC. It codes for CSVGTGVYNEQFF.

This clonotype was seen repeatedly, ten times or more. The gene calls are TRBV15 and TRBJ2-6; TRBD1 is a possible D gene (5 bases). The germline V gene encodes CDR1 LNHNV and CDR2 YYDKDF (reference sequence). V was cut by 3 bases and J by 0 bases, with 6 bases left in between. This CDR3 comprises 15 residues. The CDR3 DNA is TGTGCCACCAGCAGCAGGGACTCTGGGGCCAACGTCCTGACTTTC. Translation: CATSSRDSGANVLTF.

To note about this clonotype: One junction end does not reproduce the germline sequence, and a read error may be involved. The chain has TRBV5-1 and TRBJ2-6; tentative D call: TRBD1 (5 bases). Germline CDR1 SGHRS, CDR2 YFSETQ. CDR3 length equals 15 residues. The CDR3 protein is CASIPLPSGANALTF. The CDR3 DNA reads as TGCGCCAGCATCCCCCTCCCCTCTGGGGCCAACGCCCTGACTTTC.

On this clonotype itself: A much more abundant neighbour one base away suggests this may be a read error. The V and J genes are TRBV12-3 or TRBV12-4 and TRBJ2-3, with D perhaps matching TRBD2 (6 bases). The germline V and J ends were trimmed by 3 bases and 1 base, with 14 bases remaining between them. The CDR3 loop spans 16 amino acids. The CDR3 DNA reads TGTGCCAGCAGTTTTCGTAGCGGTAGTGGCACAGATACGCAGTATTTT. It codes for CASSFRSGSGTDTQYF.

The CDR3 protein is CSARGPAVVREQFF. CDR3 bases: TGCAGTGCTAGAGGTCCCGCTGTAGTCAGGGAGCAGTTCTTC. This chain uses TRBV20-1 with TRBJ2-1; D ambiguous. Per the germline V gene, CDR1 is DFQATT and CDR2 is SNEGSKA (reference sequence). CDR3 size: 14 residues. V lost 1 base and J 10 bases, leaving 17 bases between the germline ends.

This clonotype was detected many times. The CDR3 DNA reads TGTGCCAGCAGTCCGCAAGGGGGACCCCTCCGTGGCTACACCTTC. Translating it yields CASSPQGGPLRGYTF. This chain uses TRBV28 with TRBJ1-2, with D perhaps TRBD1 (6 bases). Trimming left V 5 bases short and J 7 bases short, with 20 bases between. CDR3 length equals 15 residues. CDR1 is MDHEN and CDR2 is SYDVKM in the germline V gene.

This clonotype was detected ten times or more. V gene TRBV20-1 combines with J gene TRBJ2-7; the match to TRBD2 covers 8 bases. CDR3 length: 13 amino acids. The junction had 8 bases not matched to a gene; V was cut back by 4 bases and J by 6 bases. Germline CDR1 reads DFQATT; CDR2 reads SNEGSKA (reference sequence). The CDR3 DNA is TGCAGTGCTAACCCCCGGGGGGGACCCGAGCAGTACTTC. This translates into CSANPRGGPEQYF.

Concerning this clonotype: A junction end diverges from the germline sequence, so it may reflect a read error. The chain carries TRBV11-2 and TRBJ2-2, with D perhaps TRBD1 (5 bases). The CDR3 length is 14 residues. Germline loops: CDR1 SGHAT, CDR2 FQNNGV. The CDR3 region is CASSLYRNTGELFF. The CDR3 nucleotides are TGTGCCAGCAGCTTATACAGGAACACGGGGGAGCTGTTTTTT.

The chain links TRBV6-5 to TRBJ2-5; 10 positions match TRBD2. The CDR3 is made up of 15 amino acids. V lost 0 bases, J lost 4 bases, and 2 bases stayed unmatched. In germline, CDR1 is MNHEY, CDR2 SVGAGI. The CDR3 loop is CASSYSRLAGETQYF. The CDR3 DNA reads TGTGCCAGCAGTTACTCGAGACTAGCGGGAGAGACCCAGTACTTC.

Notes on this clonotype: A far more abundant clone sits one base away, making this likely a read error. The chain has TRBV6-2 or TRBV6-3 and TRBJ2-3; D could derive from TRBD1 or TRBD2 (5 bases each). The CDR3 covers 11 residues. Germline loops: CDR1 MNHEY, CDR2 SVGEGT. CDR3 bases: TGTGCCAGCTTGAGAGGGGATACGAAGTATTTT. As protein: CASLRGDTKYF.

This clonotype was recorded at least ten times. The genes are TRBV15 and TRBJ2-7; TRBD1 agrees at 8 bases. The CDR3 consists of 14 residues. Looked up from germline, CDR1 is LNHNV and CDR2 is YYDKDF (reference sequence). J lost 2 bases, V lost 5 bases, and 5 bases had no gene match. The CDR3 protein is CATSRQGLAYEQYF. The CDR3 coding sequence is TGTGCCACCAGCCGACAGGGGCTAGCCTACGAGCAGTACTTC.